This TCR beta chain was observed in a study of human T cells and chemical hapten exposure. The wider study: Per-sample TCR yield variation was attributed mainly to small pooled library volume differences.

Time point here: patch test 2, 6 weeks after DPC sensitization. As to treatment: therapeutic diphenylcyclopropenone sensitization with weekly scalp DPC. Total RNA was extracted from unfractionated whole blood. This clonotype was picked up a small number of times. In TCRdb, the RACE reads were re-called with MiXCR into one record per CDR3 protein. The data hold some 96,000 distinct CDR3 sequences, with approximately 8.6% observed a single time. Germline V gives CDR1 MDHEN, CDR2 SYDVKM. This CDR3 spans 11 amino acids. Deletions cut 6 bases from V and 7 bases from J, with 8 bases between. The V and J genes are TRBV28 and TRBJ2-3; D unresolved. Sequencing was performed on whole blood, taken in connection with sensitization to the hapten diphenylcyclopropenone (DPC). This sequence was found in a woman in her 40s with alopecia areata. Some clones in this sample may be carry-over from other donors' samples. CDR3 in DNA: TGTGCCAGCAGGTACCAATATACGCAGTATTTT. It yields the protein CASRYQYTQYF.